This entry lists 2 T cell receptor beta chains sequenced from one sample in a study of control samples from healthy donors and cancer patients. This table comes from immunoSEQ multiplex PCR, and its TCRdb copy is limited to in-frame clones, with some not included. In the table there are some 140,000 clones, about 85% of which are singletons. Sequencing used blood. The receptors here all came from a woman aged 25 to 45 in good health.

The chain recombines TRBV12-3 or TRBV12-4 with TRBJ1-2, with D uncertain. Trimming left V 5 bases short and J 0 bases short, with 7 bases between. The CDR3 covers 13 residues. In DNA form, the CDR3 reads TGTGCCAGCAGTACCGGGGCTAACTATGGCTACACCTTC. It yields the protein CASSTGANYGYTF.

This chain uses TRBV7-9 with TRBJ1-3; D call uncertain. The V gene lost 9 bases and the J gene lost 0 bases, with 27 bases spanning the gap. CDR1 SEHNR and CDR2 FQNEAQ come from the germline V gene (reference sequence). The CDR3 consists of 19 residues. CDR3 protein: CARDKVENLVDLSGNTIYF. CDR3 sequence (DNA): TGTGCCAGAGACAAGGTCGAAAACCTGGTAGATCTCTCTGGAAACACCATATATTTT. The full variable domain, rest sourced from reference TRBV7-9 and TRBJ1-3, is DTGVSQNPRHKITKRGQNVTFRCDPISEHNRLYWYRQTLGQGPEFLTYFQNEAQLEKSRLLSDRFSAERPKGSFSTLEIQRTEQGDSAMYLCARDKVENLVDLSGNTIYFGEGSWLTVV.